A selection of T cell receptor beta chains follows, all from one sample in a study of blood T cell repertoires in COVID-19. The assay was immunoSEQ multiplex PCR, and TCRdb's table has in-frame clones only and misses some. This table has under 300,000 clones, approximately 91% appearing once. The sequencing sample was made of PBMCs or T cells enriched from blood (not recorded which). These receptors were taken from a human donor in a cohort exposed to, infected with or recovered from COVID-19 (not recorded which). The donor label of this sample is uncertain. Each CDR3 is given with its conserved first and last residue. The D gene is left open where the match is weak. Size is stated for part of the rows, as once, few or many counts, or as a class when the clone is expanded.

cdr3_nt: TGTGCCACCAGTGATTGGGCTAGCGGGAACAATGAGCAGTTCTTC
cdr3_aa: CATSDWASGNNEQFF
d_call: TRBD2
j_call: TRBJ2-1
clone_size: once
v_call: TRBV24-1

cdr3_nt: TGTGCCAGCAGCGGCCGGGACAGGGTCCTTTTAAACACTGAAGCTTTCTTT
cdr3_aa: CASSGRDRVLLNTEAFF
d_call: TRBD1
j_call: TRBJ1-1
clone_size: once
v_call: TRBV5-6

cdr3_nt: TGTGCCAGCAGCTTGGCAGGGGGCGGCAATCAGCCCCAGCATTTT
cdr3_aa: CASSLAGGGNQPQHF
d_call: TRBD1
j_call: TRBJ1-5
clone_size: .
v_call: TRBV7-2

cdr3_nt: TGTGCCAGCAGGGCTGGGACTAGCGGGAGCAATACGCAGTATTTT
cdr3_aa: CASRAGTSGSNTQYF
d_call: TRBD2
j_call: TRBJ2-3
clone_size: .
v_call: TRBV2

cdr3_nt: TGTGCCAGCAGTTACTCAGGACAGGCACTTAACTATGGCTACACCTTC
cdr3_aa: CASSYSGQALNYGYTF
d_call: TRBD1
j_call: TRBJ1-2
clone_size: .
v_call: TRBV6-5

cdr3_nt: TGTGCCACCAAATCCCCAAGTTCAGGAACCTACGAGCAGTACTTC
cdr3_aa: CATKSPSSGTYEQYF
d_call: .
j_call: TRBJ2-7
clone_size: .
v_call: TRBV28

cdr3_nt: TGCGCCAGCAGCAAAGAGGGGGGCACTGAAGCTTTCTTT
cdr3_aa: CASSKEGGTEAFF
d_call: .
j_call: TRBJ1-1
clone_size: .
v_call: TRBV4-3

cdr3_nt: TGTGCCTGGAGTGTTCGCCGGGGCAATCAGCCCCAGCATTTT
cdr3_aa: CAWSVRRGNQPQHF
d_call: .
j_call: TRBJ1-5
clone_size: few
v_call: TRBV30

cdr3_nt: TGTGCCAGCAGCTTAAAGCGACGGGTATCCGATACGCAGTATTTT
cdr3_aa: CASSLKRRVSDTQYF
d_call: .
j_call: TRBJ2-3
clone_size: .
v_call: TRBV7-9

cdr3_nt: TGTGCCAGTAGTGCCGGGTCGGGTAATTCACCCCTCCACTTT
cdr3_aa: CASSAGSGNSPLHF
d_call: .
j_call: TRBJ1-6
clone_size: .
v_call: TRBV19

cdr3_nt: TGTGCCAGCAGCCAAGAAGGTCGGGAGGGGGCTAACTATGGCTACACCTTC
cdr3_aa: CASSQEGREGANYGYTF
d_call: .
j_call: TRBJ1-2
clone_size: .
v_call: TRBV4-2

cdr3_nt: TGTGCCAGCAGCTCGACAGGGGCCTATGGCTACACCTTC
cdr3_aa: CASSSTGAYGYTF
d_call: TRBD1
j_call: TRBJ1-2
clone_size: .
v_call: TRBV13

cdr3_nt: TGTGCCAGCAGCTTGGGACTAGCGGGGGACTACAATGAGCAGTTCTTC
cdr3_aa: CASSLGLAGDYNEQFF
d_call: TRBD2
j_call: TRBJ2-1
clone_size: once
v_call: TRBV5-8

cdr3_nt: TGTGCCAGCAGACCTGGACAGGGGCCCGAGTATGAAGCTTTCTTT
cdr3_aa: CASRPGQGPEYEAFF
d_call: TRBD1
j_call: TRBJ1-1
clone_size: .
v_call: TRBV2

cdr3_nt: TGTGCCATCACCCAAGAGCGCAGTGAAGACACTGAAGCTTTCTTT
cdr3_aa: CAITQERSEDTEAFF
d_call: .
j_call: TRBJ1-1
clone_size: .
v_call: TRBV10-3

cdr3_nt: TGTGCCAGTACCACTATCATCGGGTTCAGGGGGGATCAGCCCCAGCATTTT
cdr3_aa: CASTTIIGFRGDQPQHF
d_call: TRBD1
j_call: TRBJ1-5
clone_size: .
v_call: TRBV19

cdr3_nt: TGTGCCAGCAGCCAAGAATTGGGGCCTAACTATGGCTACACCTTC
cdr3_aa: CASSQELGPNYGYTF
d_call: .
j_call: TRBJ1-2
clone_size: .
v_call: TRBV4-2

cdr3_nt: TGTGCTAGTGGTTTGGTTGTTGGCGGTCCTAGCAATCAGCCCCAGCATTTT
cdr3_aa: CASGLVVGGPSNQPQHF
d_call: .
j_call: TRBJ1-5
clone_size: .
v_call: TRBV12-5

cdr3_nt: TGTGCCTGGAGTGTAACAGACCTTCAGCCCCAGCATTTT
cdr3_aa: CAWSVTDLQPQHF
d_call: .
j_call: TRBJ1-5
clone_size: .
v_call: TRBV30

cdr3_nt: TGCGCCAGCAGCTTGTTAGCGGGGGAACAAGAGACCCAGTACTTC
cdr3_aa: CASSLLAGEQETQYF
d_call: TRBD2
j_call: TRBJ2-5
clone_size: .
v_call: TRBV5-1

cdr3_nt: TGCGCCAGCAGCCAGACAGGGCTCTCCTACGAGCAGTACTTC
cdr3_aa: CASSQTGLSYEQYF
d_call: TRBD1
j_call: TRBJ2-7
clone_size: .
v_call: TRBV4-1

cdr3_nt: TGTGCCTCCCTAGGAGGGCTCGGCACAGATACGCAGTATTTT
cdr3_aa: CASLGGLGTDTQYF
d_call: .
j_call: TRBJ2-3
clone_size: .
v_call: TRBV7-2

cdr3_nt: TGTGCCAGTAGTACGGGGTCCTCCTACAATGAGCAGTTCTTC
cdr3_aa: CASSTGSSYNEQFF
d_call: .
j_call: TRBJ2-1
clone_size: once
v_call: TRBV19

cdr3_nt: TGTGCCAGCAGGCTGGACAGGGGAGGGAATCAGCCCCAGCATTTT
cdr3_aa: CASRLDRGGNQPQHF
d_call: TRBD1
j_call: TRBJ1-5
clone_size: few
v_call: TRBV28

cdr3_nt: TGTGCCAGCAGTTCGGAGAGACAGAGGAATTCACCCCTCCACTTT
cdr3_aa: CASSSERQRNSPLHF
d_call: .
j_call: TRBJ1-6
clone_size: .
v_call: TRBV6-6

cdr3_nt: TGTGCCAGCAGCTTTCGGAGCGAAGCTTTCTTT
cdr3_aa: CASSFRSEAFF
d_call: .
j_call: TRBJ1-1
clone_size: .
v_call: TRBV5-6

cdr3_nt: TGTGCCAGCAGTGAGTCAGGGTTAGGGCAGCCCCAGCATTTT
cdr3_aa: CASSESGLGQPQHF
d_call: .
j_call: TRBJ1-5
clone_size: .
v_call: TRBV6-1

cdr3_nt: TGCGCCAGCAGCCAGGGGGGGACACCGGACAGGGGCCCCTACGAGCAGTACTTC
cdr3_aa: CASSQGGTPDRGPYEQYF
d_call: TRBD1
j_call: TRBJ2-7
clone_size: .
v_call: TRBV4-1

cdr3_nt: TGTGCCAGCAGCCATCCTCCCAGCTCCTATAATTCACCCCTCCACTTT
cdr3_aa: CASSHPPSSYNSPLHF
d_call: .
j_call: TRBJ1-6
clone_size: .
v_call: TRBV7-2

cdr3_nt: TGTGCCTGGAGTTCCCAGACAGGGCTAATTGGAAACACCATATATTTT
cdr3_aa: CAWSSQTGLIGNTIYF
d_call: TRBD1
j_call: TRBJ1-3
clone_size: few
v_call: TRBV30

cdr3_nt: TGTGCCTGGAGTCCAAACAGGGGGCCGCCCTACGAGCAGTACTTC
cdr3_aa: CAWSPNRGPPYEQYF
d_call: TRBD1
j_call: TRBJ2-7
clone_size: .
v_call: TRBV30

cdr3_nt: TGTGCCAGTAGTATAACACAGTTGACTGGCTACACCTTC
cdr3_aa: CASSITQLTGYTF
d_call: .
j_call: TRBJ1-2
clone_size: .
v_call: TRBV19

cdr3_nt: TGTGCCAGCAGCTTGGAGAGAGCGACGATGACTGAAGCTTTCTTT
cdr3_aa: CASSLERATMTEAFF
d_call: .
j_call: TRBJ1-1
clone_size: .
v_call: TRBV5-4

cdr3_nt: TGTGCCAGCAGCGAACGGACAGGGGGCGGCACAGATACGCAGTATTTT
cdr3_aa: CASSERTGGGTDTQYF
d_call: TRBD1
j_call: TRBJ2-3
clone_size: .
v_call: TRBV7-2

cdr3_nt: TGTGCCTGGAGTGTAAAAGTCGGGGAGTACCAAGAGACCCAGTACTTC
cdr3_aa: CAWSVKVGEYQETQYF
d_call: .
j_call: TRBJ2-5
clone_size: .
v_call: TRBV30

cdr3_nt: TGCGCCAGCAGCGGGGACAGGGCTCCCCGTGGAGCTTTCTTT
cdr3_aa: CASSGDRAPRGAFF
d_call: TRBD1
j_call: TRBJ1-1
clone_size: .
v_call: TRBV5-1

cdr3_nt: TGTGCCACCTCGGACAGGGGGGCCTCCGAGCAGTACTTC
cdr3_aa: CATSDRGASEQYF
d_call: TRBD1
j_call: TRBJ2-7
clone_size: .
v_call: TRBV19

cdr3_nt: TGCGCCAGCAGCTTTGGACAGGGACGGGAACCCCTCCACTTT
cdr3_aa: CASSFGQGREPLHF
d_call: TRBD1
j_call: TRBJ1-6
clone_size: .
v_call: TRBV5-1

cdr3_nt: TGTGCCAGTATGGGGGGCGGGGGCGGTGAGCAGTTCTTC
cdr3_aa: CASMGGGGGEQFF
d_call: .
j_call: TRBJ2-1
clone_size: once
v_call: TRBV19

cdr3_nt: TGTGCCAGCAGCCCGCGGACAGGGGGCATGGGCGGGGAGCTGTTTTTT
cdr3_aa: CASSPRTGGMGGELFF
d_call: TRBD1
j_call: TRBJ2-2
clone_size: .
v_call: TRBV7-2

cdr3_nt: TGCAGCGTCAAGAGAGGGGGAGACGAAAAACTGTTTTTT
cdr3_aa: CSVKRGGDEKLFF
d_call: .
j_call: TRBJ1-4
clone_size: .
v_call: TRBV29-1

cdr3_nt: TGTGCCACCCAGACAGTTTGGGAAAAACTGTTTTTT
cdr3_aa: CATQTVWEKLFF
d_call: .
j_call: TRBJ1-4
clone_size: .
v_call: TRBV6-4

cdr3_nt: TGTGCCAGCAGCTTGAGACAGGGGCACACTGAAGCTTTCTTT
cdr3_aa: CASSLRQGHTEAFF
d_call: TRBD1
j_call: TRBJ1-1
clone_size: .
v_call: TRBV5-4

cdr3_nt: TGCGCCAGCAGCCCTGGGACAGCGGCGCAGTACTTC
cdr3_aa: CASSPGTAAQYF
d_call: TRBD1
j_call: TRBJ2-7
clone_size: .
v_call: TRBV5-1

cdr3_nt: TGTGCCAGTAGGATACAGGGCCACGCGAACACCGGGGAGCTGTTTTTT
cdr3_aa: CASRIQGHANTGELFF
d_call: .
j_call: TRBJ2-2
clone_size: .
v_call: TRBV19

cdr3_nt: TGTGCCAGCAGCTTAGTCGTAGGGGGAAGCTCCTACAATGAGCAGTTCTTC
cdr3_aa: CASSLVVGGSSYNEQFF
d_call: .
j_call: TRBJ2-1
clone_size: once
v_call: TRBV7-2

cdr3_nt: TGTGCCAGCAGCGCGGGGCCCCAAGAGACCCAGTACTTC
cdr3_aa: CASSAGPQETQYF
d_call: .
j_call: TRBJ2-5
clone_size: .
v_call: TRBV7-2

cdr3_nt: TGTGCCAGCAGTGAAAATTCAGGGACAGGGAGCAATGAGCAGTTCTTC
cdr3_aa: CASSENSGTGSNEQFF
d_call: TRBD1
j_call: TRBJ2-1
clone_size: .
v_call: TRBV6-1

cdr3_nt: TGTGCCAGCAGTCCGCACGTAGCCAGCCTCAGTCAGCCCCAGCATTTT
cdr3_aa: CASSPHVASLSQPQHF
d_call: .
j_call: TRBJ1-5
clone_size: .
v_call: TRBV27

cdr3_nt: TGTGCCAGCAGCCCAGACTCTGGAAACACCATATATTTT
cdr3_aa: CASSPDSGNTIYF
d_call: .
j_call: TRBJ1-3
clone_size: .
v_call: TRBV2

cdr3_nt: TGTGCCTGGAGGGCCCCCGCTGATCAGCCCCAGCATTTT
cdr3_aa: CAWRAPADQPQHF
d_call: .
j_call: TRBJ1-5
clone_size: .
v_call: TRBV30

cdr3_nt: TGTGCCAGCAGCCCCCCCGGGGAGCGGGGGACCACCGGGGAGCTGTTTTTT
cdr3_aa: CASSPPGERGTTGELFF
d_call: TRBD2
j_call: TRBJ2-2
clone_size: once
v_call: TRBV4-2

cdr3_nt: TGTGCCAGCAGCGACAGTCAAGAGACCCAGTACTTC
cdr3_aa: CASSDSQETQYF
d_call: .
j_call: TRBJ2-5
clone_size: .
v_call: TRBV12-3/TRBV12-4

cdr3_nt: TGTGCCAGCGCCCGTGCGGAGACCCAGTACTTC
cdr3_aa: CASARAETQYF
d_call: .
j_call: TRBJ2-5
clone_size: .
v_call: TRBV7-2

cdr3_nt: TGTGCCAGCAGCTTGGGTGACAGGGGTGGCTACACCTTC
cdr3_aa: CASSLGDRGGYTF
d_call: TRBD1
j_call: TRBJ1-2
clone_size: .
v_call: TRBV5-6

cdr3_nt: TGTGCCAGCAGTCCGGAGGGGCGGAGGGGAAAACTGTTTTTT
cdr3_aa: CASSPEGRRGKLFF
d_call: .
j_call: TRBJ1-4
clone_size: .
v_call: TRBV6-5

cdr3_nt: TGTGCCATCAGGAATTATGAGGCTAGCACAGATACGCAGTATTTT
cdr3_aa: CAIRNYEASTDTQYF
d_call: .
j_call: TRBJ2-3
clone_size: .
v_call: TRBV10-3

cdr3_nt: TGCGCCAGCAGCCAAGTGACAGGGGTCTCTGGAAACACCATATATTTT
cdr3_aa: CASSQVTGVSGNTIYF
d_call: TRBD1
j_call: TRBJ1-3
clone_size: .
v_call: TRBV4-1

cdr3_nt: TGTGCCAGCAGGCCCCCTCCGGGACTTCCGGACGAGCAGTACTTC
cdr3_aa: CASRPPPGLPDEQYF
d_call: .
j_call: TRBJ2-7
clone_size: .
v_call: TRBV6-5

cdr3_nt: TGTGCCACCAGTGATCCACAGGGCCCGCAGTATTTT
cdr3_aa: CATSDPQGPQYF
d_call: .
j_call: TRBJ2-3
clone_size: .
v_call: TRBV24-1